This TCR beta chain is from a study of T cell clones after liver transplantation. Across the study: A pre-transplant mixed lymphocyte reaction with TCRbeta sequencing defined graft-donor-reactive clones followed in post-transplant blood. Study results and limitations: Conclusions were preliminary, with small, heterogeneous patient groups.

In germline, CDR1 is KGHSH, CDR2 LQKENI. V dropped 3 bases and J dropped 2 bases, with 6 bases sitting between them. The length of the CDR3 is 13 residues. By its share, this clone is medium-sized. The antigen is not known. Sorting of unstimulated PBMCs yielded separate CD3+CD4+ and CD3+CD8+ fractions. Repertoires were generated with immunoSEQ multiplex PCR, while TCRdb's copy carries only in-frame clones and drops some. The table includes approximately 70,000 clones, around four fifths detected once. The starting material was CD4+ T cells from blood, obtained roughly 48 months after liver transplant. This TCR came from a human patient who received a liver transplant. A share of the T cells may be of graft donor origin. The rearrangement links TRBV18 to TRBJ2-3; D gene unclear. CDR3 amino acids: CASSPGITDTQYF. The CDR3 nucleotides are TGTGCCAGCTCACCGGGAATCACAGATACGCAGTATTTT.